One and the same sample provided the 28 T cell receptor beta chains below, sequenced in a study of neurological immune-mediated disorders. Sample time point: technical triplicate 2. One entry per CDR3 protein results from TCRdb running MiXCR on the 5' RACE reads. The data hold roughly 57,000 distinct CDR3 sequences, with approximately 25% observed a single time. The sequencing input was PBMCs. The receptor set was obtained from a man aged 60 to 75 with HTLV-1-associated myelopathy (HAM/TSP).

This clonotype occurred many times. The rearrangement uses TRBV20-1 and TRBJ2-7, with D perhaps matching TRBD1 (5 bases). The V gene's germline CDR1 is DFQATT and CDR2 SNEGSKA (reference sequence). Trimming cost V 0 bases and J 0 bases, with 9 bases left between them. CDR3 length: 14 residues. CDR3 residues: CSARDHRNSYEQYF. The CDR3 DNA follows: TGCAGTGCTAGAGATCACAGGAACTCCTACGAGCAGTACTTC.

This clonotype was seen ten or more times. The CDR3 nucleotides read TGTGCCAGCAGCCAAGGGGGACAGGGGATCCCTACGTATGGCTACACCTTC. Residues: CASSQGGQGIPTYGYTF. V usage is TRBV3-1 and J usage is TRBJ1-2; TRBD1 matches 10 bases. Trimming removed 1 base from V and 5 bases from J; junction bases left unmatched: 10. This CDR3 has 17 residues. Germline lookup yields CDR1 LGHDT and CDR2 YNNKEL (reference sequence).

A single count supports this clonotype. The DNA is omitted, as the CDR3 cannot be located on it reliably, and the CDR3 follows TCRdb's listing. The V gene is TRBV5-8, the J gene TRBJ2-1; the D call in the table, TRBD2, was not verified against the DNA. CDR1 SGHTS and CDR2 YDEGEE come from the germline V gene. The CDR3 totals 21 residues, both ends included. The chain's CDR3 is CASSFYICSATTPTSYNEQFF.

Ten or more counts support this clonotype. This chain connects TRBV5-1 to TRBJ1-3; D uncertain. V was clipped by 4 bases and J by 9 bases, with 14 bases between them. CDR1 and CDR2 from the germline V gene are SGHRS and YFSETQ. The CDR3 contains 13 residues. The CDR3 DNA follows: TGCGCCAGCAGCACGGGATCCGGGGTCACCATATATTTT. The encoded protein is CASSTGSGVTIYF. The whole variable domain, remainder taken from reference TRBV5-1 and TRBJ1-3, is KAGVTQTPRYLIKTRGQQVTLSCSPISGHRSVSWYQQTPGQGLQFLFEYFSETQRNKGNFPGRFSGRQFSNSRSEMNVSTLELGDSALYLCASSTGSGVTIYFGEGSWLTVV.

This clonotype was picked up many times. The rearrangement joins TRBV20-1 to TRBJ1-2, with 8 bases aligning to TRBD1. Germline V gives CDR1 DFQATT, CDR2 SNEGSKA (reference sequence). Trimming took 6 bases from V and 3 from J; bases not matched to a gene: 12. The CDR3 is made up of 15 amino acids. The DNA of the CDR3 is TGCAGTGCCCCTACCATATTGACAGGGGACTATGGCTACACCTTC. It specifies CSAPTILTGDYGYTF.

There are a few counts of this clonotype. This sequence joins TRBV2 and TRBJ1-5; unclear D gene. Trimming took off 3 bases at V and 1 base at J, with 7 bases between the two ends. Germline CDR1 and CDR2: SNHLY and FYNNEI. CDR3 length equals 14 residues. The CDR3 nucleotides are TGTGCCAGCAGTGATTTAGGGAGCAATCAGCCCCAGCATTTT. Protein product: CASSDLGSNQPQHF.

This clonotype was counted many times. The rearrangement links TRBV5-1 to TRBJ2-2; D is perhaps TRBD1 (6 bases). Between the trimmed V and J ends, which lost 1 base and 0 bases, there was a span of 13 bases. There are 17 residues in the CDR3. Germline CDR1 SGHRS, CDR2 YFSETQ. Written as DNA, the CDR3 is TGCGCCAGCAGCTTGACGGGACACCTTTCGAACACCGGGGAGCTGTTTTTT. The encoded protein is CASSLTGHLSNTGELFF.

This clonotype has at least ten counts. The CDR3 coding sequence is TGCAGTGCCCCCGTGCGAGGAGGTCAGAGTGAGCAGTTCTTC. It encodes CSAPVRGGQSEQFF. The genes are TRBV20-1 and TRBJ2-1, with a weak D call TRBD2 (5 bases). Trimming left V 6 bases short and J 9 bases short, with 21 bases between. In germline, CDR1 is DFQATT, CDR2 SNEGSKA (reference sequence). The CDR3 consists of 14 residues.

This clonotype was detected ten times or more. This chain joins TRBV11-2 and TRBJ2-5, with 7 bases identical to TRBD1. Unmatched junction bases numbered 9, after V lost 1 base and J lost 4 bases. Germline V gives CDR1 SGHAT, CDR2 FQNNGV. The CDR3 spans 16 residues. This chain's CDR3 is CASSLGGGSGGETQYF. The CDR3 DNA sequence: TGTGCCAGCAGCTTAGGGGGCGGCTCAGGGGGAGAGACCCAGTACTTC.

The rearrangement links TRBV6-5 to TRBJ2-7; 7 bases align to TRBD1. V shed 6 bases and J 5 bases; nucleotides not matched to a gene: 16. The CDR3 is 16 residues long. Germline V lookup: CDR1 MNHEY, CDR2 SVGAGI. CDR3 in amino acids: CASSRSTGTANNEQYF. The CDR3 nucleotides are TGTGCCAGCAGCCGTTCAACCGGGACAGCGAATAACGAGCAGTACTTC.

Worth noting for this clonotype: The conserved closing phenylalanine or tryptophan is absent in this CDR3, likely reflecting a read error. The rearrangement links TRBV6-5 to TRBJ2-4; D is unclear. The V end lost 0 bases, the J end lost 2 bases, and 14 bases lay between the germline ends. CDR1 and CDR2 from the germline V gene are MNHEY and SVGAGI. The CDR3 has 17 residues. Here the CDR3 reads CASSYSGRWGSKNIQYV. DNA of the CDR3: TGTGCCAGCAGTTACTCTGGGCGGTGGGGATCCAAAAACATTCAGTACGTC.

This clonotype showed up many times. The chain has TRBV19 and TRBJ2-1; D unclear. Germline assignment: CDR1 LNHDA and CDR2 SQIVND (reference sequence). V was trimmed by 1 base and J by 5 bases, leaving 12 bases between them. The CDR3 covers 15 residues. The CDR3 DNA sequence: TGTGCCAGTAGTATAGGACCCCTGGAACACAATGAGCAGTTCTTC. Protein: CASSIGPLEHNEQFF.

There are many counts of this clonotype. V gene TRBV5-1 combines with J gene TRBJ2-5, with D uncertain. Germline V gene data show CDR1 as SGHRS and CDR2 as YFSETQ. Trimming stripped 2 bases from V and 5 bases from J, with 16 bases between. The CDR3 extends over 15 amino acids. The CDR3, as DNA: TGCGCCAGCAGCTTAGAGAATACGTCCGGGGAGACCCAGTACTTC. Encoded protein: CASSLENTSGETQYF.

This chain joins TRBV6-5 and TRBJ2-2, with 9 bases identical to TRBD2. This CDR3 has 15 residues. Germline values: CDR1 MNHEY, CDR2 SVGAGI. The V and J ends lost 7 bases and 4 bases, in that order; junction bases with no gene match: 7. The CDR3 spells CASNPSGIFTGELFF. DNA for the CDR3: TGTGCCAGCAACCCTAGCGGGATCTTCACCGGGGAGCTGTTTTTT.

This clonotype was detected many times. The chain combines TRBV7-3 with TRBJ1-6; 7 bases align to TRBD1. The CDR3 sequence is 16 residues long. After removal of 1 base from V and 7 bases from J, the junction contained 7 bases not matched to a gene. Germline assignment: CDR1 SGHTA and CDR2 FQGTGA. CDR3 DNA: TGTGCCAGCAGCTTAAGAGAAAGGGGGCGGAATTCACCCCTCCACTTT. Residues: CASSLRERGRNSPLHF.

The chain carries TRBV5-1 and TRBJ2-1, with 8 positions matching TRBD2. Germline CDR1 reads SGHRS; CDR2 reads YFSETQ. The CDR3 totals 16 residues. J lost 8 bases, V lost 2 bases, and 12 bases had no gene match. The CDR3 spells CASSLATSGLLDEQFF. Here the CDR3 DNA reads TGCGCCAGCAGCTTAGCTACTAGCGGCTTATTGGATGAGCAGTTCTTC.

This sequence joins TRBV20-1 and TRBJ1-6; D uncertain. Trimming took 3 bases from V and 6 from J, leaving 9 bases between them. The germline V gene has CDR1 DFQATT and CDR2 SNEGSKA (reference sequence). The CDR3 totals 13 residues. This chain's CDR3 is CSARTDANSPLHF. The DNA of the CDR3 is TGCAGTGCTAGGACGGACGCTAATTCACCCCTCCACTTT.

This clonotype is labeled as large. The chain's CDR3 is CSAPGQGQETQYF. DNA of the CDR3: TGCAGTGCCCCTGGGCAGGGCCAAGAGACCCAGTACTTC. The chain links TRBV20-1 to TRBJ2-5; possibly TRBD1 for D (5 bases). Germline CDR1 reads DFQATT; CDR2 reads SNEGSKA (reference sequence). Trimming shortened V by 6 bases and J by 1 base, and 12 bases separated the two germline ends. This CDR3 has 13 amino acids.

This clonotype was seen at least ten times. The V and J genes are TRBV10-3 and TRBJ2-1; 14 bases are a match to TRBD2. J was trimmed by 5 bases and V by 6 bases; bases with no gene match: 6. Germline V CDR1 and CDR2: ENHRY, SYGVKD. CDR3 length: 16 residues. CDR3 amino acids: CAISGLAGGINNEQFF. DNA for the CDR3: TGTGCCATCAGCGGACTAGCGGGAGGTATTAACAATGAGCAGTTCTTC.

This clonotype was observed at least ten times. The genes are TRBV10-3 and TRBJ1-5; D is undetermined. V was clipped by 0 bases and J by 5 bases, with 11 bases between them. Germline V gives CDR1 ENHRY, CDR2 SYGVKD. This CDR3 spans 15 amino acids. CDR3 in amino acids: CAISESGREYQPQHF. The CDR3 coding sequence is TGTGCCATCAGTGAGTCGGGAAGGGAGTATCAGCCCCAGCATTTT.

This clonotype was seen at least ten times. The rearrangement uses TRBV12-3 or TRBV12-4 and TRBJ1-4, with D unresolved. Trimming stripped 6 bases from V and 0 bases from J, with 11 bases between. The CDR3 has 15 amino acids. The CDR3 loop is CASSQQWATNEKLFF. CDR3 in DNA: TGTGCCAGCAGCCAACAGTGGGCAACTAATGAAAAACTGTTTTTT.

The CDR3: CASSVGPSGNEQYF. CDR3 nucleotide sequence: TGTGCCAGCAGCGTAGGCCCTAGCGGTAACGAGCAGTACTTC. V usage is TRBV9 and J usage is TRBJ2-7; TRBD2 matches 7 bases. The germline V gene has CDR1 SGDLS and CDR2 YYNGEE. This CDR3 spans 14 amino acids. Unmatched junction bases numbered 5, after V lost 0 bases and J lost 5 bases.

By frequency in the sample, this clonotype is medium-sized. The chain carries TRBV29-1 and TRBJ2-1, with TRBD1 identical over 9 bases. The V gene end was trimmed by 4 bases and the J gene end by 9 bases; junction bases not matched to a gene: 4. Germline V lookup: CDR1 SQVTM, CDR2 ANQGSEA. This CDR3 contains 12 residues. DNA of the CDR3: TGCAGCGTTGTACAGGGGGCGATTGAGCAGTTCTTC. Residues: CSVVQGAIEQFF.

This clonotype has at least ten counts. The rearrangement joins TRBV29-1 to TRBJ2-7, with TRBD2 matching over 12 bases. CDR1 and CDR2 (germline): SQVTM, ANQGSEA. V shed 4 bases, J shed 4 bases, and the junction held 5 bases outside the gene matches. The CDR3 length is 14 residues. CDR3 bases: TGCAGCGTTGGTATTCTAGCGGGAGGGTACGAGCAGTACTTC. Encoded protein: CSVGILAGGYEQYF.

The DNA of the CDR3 is TGCAGTGCTGGACTGGGGAAGACCCAGTACTTC. This codes for CSAGLGKTQYF. This rearrangement joins TRBV20-1 to TRBJ2-5; D is possibly TRBD2 (5 bases). There are 11 residues in the CDR3. V was shortened by 5 bases and J by 6 bases, with 10 bases between the two germline ends. Germline V gene data show CDR1 as DFQATT and CDR2 as SNEGSKA (reference sequence).

This clonotype was seen at least ten times. V and J are TRBV20-1 and TRBJ1-2; 7 nucleotides match TRBD1. Germline CDR1 DFQATT, CDR2 SNEGSKA (reference sequence). Losses at the gene ends were 6 bases for V and 4 bases for J; bases not matched to a gene: 11. The CDR3 spans 14 residues. The CDR3 DNA follows: TGCAGTGCCCCAATAAGGGGGCATGGCTATGGCTACACCTTC. Protein product: CSAPIRGHGYGYTF.

This clonotype has at least ten counts. This chain links TRBV27 with TRBJ2-1, with 7 bases lining up with TRBD2. There are 16 residues in the CDR3. V trimming: 2 bases; J trimming: 5 bases; junction bases outside the gene matches: 9. Germline V gene lookup returns CDR1 MNHEY and CDR2 SMNVEV (reference sequence). The CDR3 here is CASSLRDGGSDNEQFF. For the CDR3, the DNA is TGTGCCAGCAGTTTAAGGGACGGCGGGAGTGACAATGAGCAGTTCTTC.

The rearrangement uses TRBV7-6 and TRBJ2-7; 9 bases agree with TRBD2. The germline CDR1 and CDR2 sequences are SGHVS and FNYEAQ. The CDR3 length is 14 residues. Unmatched junction bases numbered 4, after V lost 1 base and J lost 6 bases. The CDR3 nucleotides read TGTGCCAGCAGCTTAGGGGGTAGCGGGAGCGAGCAGTACTTC. As protein: CASSLGGSGSEQYF.